This T cell receptor beta chain is from a study of early T cells in non-severe SARS-CoV-2 infection. Study context: Alpha and beta chains were unpaired, from unsorted whole-blood bulk RNA. Study-wide findings and caveats: VDJdb matching favored anti-spike CD8 responses, missing private and CD4 specificities.

The library protocol tagged individual cDNA molecules with unique molecular identifiers. One entry per CDR3 protein, called by TCRdb with MiXCR from the 5' RACE reads. The repertoire consists of fewer than 55,000 distinct CDR3 sequences, with 9.5% to 11% occurring once and the leading ten covering around 13%. This clonotype was observed at least ten times. Its antigen is as yet unknown. Germline CDR1 and CDR2: MNHNY and SVGAGI (reference sequence). Trimming left V 10 bases short and J 3 bases short, with 4 bases between. The CDR3 loop spans 9 amino acids. This clonotype was sampled from an adult who was a healthcare worker with PCR-confirmed SARS-CoV-2 infection or an uninfected control (not recorded which). Input material: whole blood. The rearrangement links TRBV6-6 to TRBJ2-7; no clear D gene. The CDR3 protein is CATGYEQYF. CDR3 bases: TGTGCCACCGGCTACGAGCAGTACTTC.